Listed here are 18 T cell receptor beta chains from one sample, sequenced in a study of blood T cell repertoires in COVID-19. Sequencing used immunoSEQ multiplex PCR; TCRdb keeps in-frame clones, though not all of them. This repertoire shows around 57,000 clones, roughly 90% found once; its top ten account for roughly 3.9%. The sequencing input was peripheral blood. The receptors derive from a man between 50 and 59 years old with acute or convalescent COVID-19.

The rearrangement links TRBV14 to TRBJ1-5; a weak D match, TRBD1 (5 bases). Germline CDR1 SGHDN, CDR2 FVKESK. The CDR3 is made up of 13 amino acids. V was shortened by 5 bases and J by 6 bases, with 11 bases between the two germline ends. The CDR3 loop is CASSAGGGQPQHF. The CDR3 nucleotides read TGTGCCAGCAGCGCCGGGGGGGGTCAGCCCCAGCATTTT.

The chain uses TRBV28 and TRBJ2-7; no clear D. V shed 8 bases and J shed 0 bases, with 14 bases lying between them. Germline V lookup: CDR1 MDHEN, CDR2 SYDVKM. The CDR3 runs 14 residues. The DNA of the CDR3 is TGTGCCAGCGCTACCGTGACACCCTCCTACGAGCAGTACTTC. Its translation: CASATVTPSYEQYF. Full variable domain (rest looked up from reference TRBV28 and TRBJ2-7): DVKVTQSSRYLVKRTGEKVFLECVQDMDHENMFWYRQDPGLGLRLIYFSYDVKMKEKGDIPEGYSVSREKKERFSLILESASTNQTSMYLCASATVTPSYEQYFGPGTRLTVT.

The rearrangement uses TRBV7-9 and TRBJ1-3; TRBD1 agrees at 10 bases. V lost 5 bases and J lost 4; bases outside the gene matches: 5. The germline V gene has CDR1 SEHNR and CDR2 FQNEAQ (reference sequence). This CDR3 contains 15 residues. CDR3 residues: CASSTGQGPGNTIYF. CDR3 coding DNA: TGTGCCAGCAGCACGGGACAGGGGCCCGGAAACACCATATATTTT.

This chain connects TRBV11-2 to TRBJ2-7, with 10 positions matching TRBD1. J lost 6 bases, V lost 5 bases, and 7 bases had no gene match. The germline gives CDR1 SGHAT, CDR2 FQNNGV. The CDR3 covers 14 residues. In DNA, the CDR3 is TGTGCCAGCAGCCGATGGACAGGGGGTCGCGAGCAGTACTTC. Translating gives CASSRWTGGREQYF.

DNA for the CDR3: TGTGCCAGCAGCAGGGCCGGGGGAGACAATGAGCAGTTCTTC. This gives the protein CASSRAGGDNEQFF. The chain carries TRBV5-5 and TRBJ2-1; D is perhaps TRBD2 (6 bases). CDR3 size: 14 residues. Trimming left V 4 bases short and J 5 bases short, with 13 bases between. Germline V gene lookup returns CDR1 SGHKS and CDR2 YYEKEE (reference sequence).

The V call is TRBV11-3, the J call TRBJ2-2; 7 bases agree with TRBD1. V gave up 5 bases and J gave up 0 bases; unmatched junction bases: 6. The germline gives CDR1 SGHNT, CDR2 YENEEA. This CDR3 has 16 amino acids. The CDR3 loop reads CASSPRTGANTGELFF. As DNA, the CDR3 is TGTGCCAGCAGCCCTCGGACAGGAGCGAACACCGGGGAGCTGTTTTTT.

J is TRBJ2-7 and V is TRBV6-6; 8 nucleotides align to TRBD2. With V trimmed by 2 bases and J by 6 bases, 9 bases remained unmatched. Germline V CDR1 and CDR2: MNHNY, SVGAGI (reference sequence). The CDR3 length is 15 residues. CDR3 loop: CASSYGGLVGSEQYF. The CDR3 bases are TGTGCCAGCAGTTACGGGGGACTAGTAGGTTCCGAGCAGTACTTC.

About this clone: One end of the junction varies from germline; a read error may be responsible. V gene TRBV6-1 combines with J gene TRBJ1-1, with unresolved D. The germline gives CDR1 MNHNS, CDR2 SASEGT. This CDR3 has 11 residues. As DNA, the CDR3 is TGTGCCAGCAGTGAAGATGTCTCGAGGGTCTTT. This sequence encodes CASSEDVSRVF.

The chain couples TRBV6-5 to TRBJ1-1; D remains ambiguous. V lost 0 bases to trimming and J lost 0 bases, with 5 bases between them. This CDR3 spans 14 amino acids. Looked up from germline, CDR1 is MNHEY and CDR2 is SVGAGI. CDR3 nucleotide sequence: TGTGCCAGCAGTTACTCCCTCCTGAACACTGAAGCTTTCTTT. It codes for CASSYSLLNTEAFF.

In its sample, this clone was seen a few times. The V gene is TRBV20-1, the J gene TRBJ2-7; 10 bases fit TRBD1. Germline assignment: CDR1 DFQATT and CDR2 SNEGSKA (reference sequence). CDR3 length: 16 residues. V lost 3 bases to trimming and J lost 3 bases; unmatched junction nucleotides: 11. CDR3 loop: CSASLLGRTGGYEQYF. CDR3 sequence (DNA): TGCAGTGCTAGTCTACTAGGTAGGACAGGGGGCTACGAGCAGTACTTC.

The V and J genes are TRBV6-2 or TRBV6-3 and TRBJ2-5, with 12 bases lining up with TRBD1. J gave up 10 bases and V 5 bases, and 8 bases lay outside the gene matches. The CDR3 contains 14 residues. The germline gives CDR1 MNHEY, CDR2 SVGEGT. CDR3 DNA: TGTGCCAGCAGTAGGGGACAGGGGGCCAAGGACCAGTACTTC. Translating gives CASSRGQGAKDQYF.

The chain is built from TRBV18 and TRBJ1-4; D unclear. V was shortened by 3 bases and J by 8 bases, with 16 bases between the two germline ends. Per the germline V gene, CDR1 is KGHSH and CDR2 is LQKENI. This CDR3 is 15 amino acids long. The CDR3 region has the DNA TGTGCCAGCTCACCTGTTGGGCAAGACCACGAAAAACTGTTTTTT. As protein: CASSPVGQDHEKLFF.

The rearrangement joins TRBV19 to TRBJ2-6, with 11 bases matching TRBD1. The V and J ends lost 5 bases and 0 bases, in that order; junction bases with no gene match: 3. The CDR3 contains 17 residues. Germline V gene sequence: CDR1 LNHDA, CDR2 SQIVND (reference sequence). In DNA form, the CDR3 reads TGTGCCAGTAGTCCGGGGACAGGGGGCTCTGGGGCCAACGTCCTGACTTTC. Translated, it gives CASSPGTGGSGANVLTF.

This chain uses TRBV19 with TRBJ1-2; D is undetermined. Trimming cost V 1 base and J 10 bases, with 16 bases left between them. The CDR3 has 14 amino acids. Germline V CDR1 and CDR2: LNHDA, SQIVND (reference sequence). CDR3 region: CASSIGTVKNSYTF. The CDR3 DNA follows: TGTGCCAGTAGTATAGGAACAGTTAAAAACTCCTACACCTTC. Filled out from reference TRBV19 and TRBJ1-2, the complete variable domain reads DGGITQSPKYLFRKEGQNVTLSCEQNLNHDAMYWYRQDPGQGLRLIYYSQIVNDFQKGDIAEGYSVSREKKESFPLTVTSAQKNPTAFYLCASSIGTVKNSYTFGSGTRLTVV.

The V gene is TRBV5-4, the J gene TRBJ2-7, with D maybe TRBD1 (5 bases). The germline V and J ends were trimmed by 0 bases and 3 bases, with 10 bases remaining between them. The CDR3 is 14 amino acids. CDR1 is SGHNT and CDR2 is YYREEE in the germline V gene (reference sequence). The CDR3 spells CASSLGQGLYEQYF. As DNA, the CDR3 is TGTGCCAGCAGCTTGGGGCAGGGCCTCTACGAGCAGTACTTC.

This clone is a singleton in its sample. The chain combines TRBV11-3 with TRBJ2-7, with D possibly being TRBD1 (5 bases). CDR3 size: 15 residues. V dropped 2 bases and J dropped 0 bases, with 11 bases sitting between them. Germline assignment: CDR1 SGHNT and CDR2 YENEEA. The CDR3 coding sequence is TGTGCCAGCAGCTTACTAGGGGCTTCCTCCTACGAGCAGTACTTC. As protein: CASSLLGASSYEQYF.

The V call is TRBV27, the J call TRBJ2-7; possible D gene TRBD1, 6 bases. The germline V gene encodes CDR1 MNHEY and CDR2 SMNVEV (reference sequence). The CDR3 loop spans 14 amino acids. Trimming pared 4 bases from V and 3 bases from J, leaving 13 bases between. The CDR3 DNA is TGTGCCAGCAGTTCCCTTGACAGGATCTACGAGCAGTACTTC. Protein product: CASSSLDRIYEQYF.

The chain joins TRBV5-4 to TRBJ2-5; TRBD2 matches at 7 bases. Germline assignment: CDR1 SGHNT and CDR2 YYREEE (reference sequence). The CDR3 extends over 16 amino acids. V was clipped by 0 bases and J by 5 bases; unmatched bases: 10. CDR3 nucleotide sequence: TGTGCCAGCAGCTTGGCCGGGAGGAAGGTCAGGGAGACCCAGTACTTC. Residues: CASSLAGRKVRETQYF.